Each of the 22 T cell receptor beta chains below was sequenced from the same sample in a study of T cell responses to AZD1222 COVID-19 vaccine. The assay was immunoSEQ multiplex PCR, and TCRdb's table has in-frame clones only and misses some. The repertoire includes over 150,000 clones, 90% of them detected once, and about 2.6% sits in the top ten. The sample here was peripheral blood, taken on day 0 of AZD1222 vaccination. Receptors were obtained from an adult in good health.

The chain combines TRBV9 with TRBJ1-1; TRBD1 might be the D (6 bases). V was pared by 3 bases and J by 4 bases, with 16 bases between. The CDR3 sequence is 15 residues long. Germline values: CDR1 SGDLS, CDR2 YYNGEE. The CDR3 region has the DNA TGTGCCAGCAGCGAGAAAGGGGGAAGAAGCACTGAAGCTTTCTTT. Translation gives CASSEKGGRSTEAFF.

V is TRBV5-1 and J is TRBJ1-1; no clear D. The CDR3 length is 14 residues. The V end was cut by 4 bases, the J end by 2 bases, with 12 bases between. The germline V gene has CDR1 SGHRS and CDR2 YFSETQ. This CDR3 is CASSPQTSNTEAFF. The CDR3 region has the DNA TGCGCCAGCAGCCCGCAGACGAGCAACACTGAAGCTTTCTTT.

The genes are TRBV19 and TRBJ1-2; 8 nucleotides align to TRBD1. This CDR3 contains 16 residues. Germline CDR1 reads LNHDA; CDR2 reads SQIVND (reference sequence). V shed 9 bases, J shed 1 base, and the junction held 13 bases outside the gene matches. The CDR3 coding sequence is TGTGCCAGCAGACAGGGGCGAGGTCTCATTAACTATGGCTACACCTTC. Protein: CASRQGRGLINYGYTF.

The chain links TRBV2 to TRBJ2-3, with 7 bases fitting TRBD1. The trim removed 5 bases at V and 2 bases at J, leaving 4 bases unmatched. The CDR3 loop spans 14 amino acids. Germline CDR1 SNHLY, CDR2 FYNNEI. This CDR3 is CASSRDRATDTQYF. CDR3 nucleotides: TGTGCCAGCAGTCGCGACAGGGCCACAGATACGCAGTATTTT.

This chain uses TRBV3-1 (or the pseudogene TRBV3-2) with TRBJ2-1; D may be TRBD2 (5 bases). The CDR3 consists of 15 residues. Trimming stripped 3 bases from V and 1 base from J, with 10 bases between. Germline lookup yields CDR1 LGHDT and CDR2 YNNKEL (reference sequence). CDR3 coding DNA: TGTGCCAGCAGCCAGGACTTACCTTCCTACAATGAGCAGTTCTTC. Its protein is CASSQDLPSYNEQFF.

The CDR3 coding sequence is TGTGCCAGCAGCTTAGGGCCCCCGGGTATAGCTAGTTCACCCCTCCACTTT. Protein product: CASSLGPPGIASSPLHF. V gene TRBV7-2 combines with J gene TRBJ1-6; D not certain. CDR1 SGHTA and CDR2 FQGNSA come from the germline V gene. V was pared by 1 base and J by 9 bases, with 19 bases between. The CDR3 has 17 residues.

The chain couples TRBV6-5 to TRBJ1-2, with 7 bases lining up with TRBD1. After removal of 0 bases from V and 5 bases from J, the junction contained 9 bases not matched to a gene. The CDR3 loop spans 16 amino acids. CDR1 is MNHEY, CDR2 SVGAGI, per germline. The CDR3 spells CASSYSWDSLLYGYTF. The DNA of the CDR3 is TGTGCCAGCAGTTACTCGTGGGACAGCTTACTTTATGGCTACACCTTC.

CDR3 residues: CATSEGIRLYEQYF. The CDR3 DNA sequence: TGTGCCACCAGTGAGGGTATCCGTCTCTACGAGCAGTACTTC. This chain links TRBV24-1 with TRBJ2-7; D unclear. This CDR3 contains 14 residues. Germline V gene sequence: CDR1 KGHDR, CDR2 SFDVKD. The V gene lost 4 bases and the J gene lost 3 bases, with 12 bases spanning the gap.

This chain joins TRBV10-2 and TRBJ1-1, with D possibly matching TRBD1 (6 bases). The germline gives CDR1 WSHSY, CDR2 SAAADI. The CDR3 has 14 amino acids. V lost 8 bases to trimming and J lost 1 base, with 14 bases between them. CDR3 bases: TGCGCCAGCGGTGGCGACAGGACGAACACTGAAGCTTTCTTT. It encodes CASGGDRTNTEAFF.

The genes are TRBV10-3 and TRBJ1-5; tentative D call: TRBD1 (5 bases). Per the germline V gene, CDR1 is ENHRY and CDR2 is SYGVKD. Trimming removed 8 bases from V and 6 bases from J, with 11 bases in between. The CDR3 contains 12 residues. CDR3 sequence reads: CAIRGEGQPQHF. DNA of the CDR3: TGTGCCATCCGGGGGGAGGGTCAGCCCCAGCATTTT.

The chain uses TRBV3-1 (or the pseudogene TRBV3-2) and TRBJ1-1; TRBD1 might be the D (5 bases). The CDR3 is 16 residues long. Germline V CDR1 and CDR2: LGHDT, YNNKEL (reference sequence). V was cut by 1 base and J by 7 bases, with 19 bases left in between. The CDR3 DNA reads TGTGCCAGCAGCCAAGCGGACCACCAAGGGAGGGGTGAAGCTTTCTTT. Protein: CASSQADHQGRGEAFF.

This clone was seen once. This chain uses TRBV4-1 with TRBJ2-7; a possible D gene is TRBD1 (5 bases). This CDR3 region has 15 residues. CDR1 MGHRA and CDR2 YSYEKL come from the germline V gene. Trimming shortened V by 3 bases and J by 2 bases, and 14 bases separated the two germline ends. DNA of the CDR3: TGCGCCAGCAGCCAGACCCAGGGTACCCCCTACGAGCAGTACTTC. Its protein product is CASSQTQGTPYEQYF.

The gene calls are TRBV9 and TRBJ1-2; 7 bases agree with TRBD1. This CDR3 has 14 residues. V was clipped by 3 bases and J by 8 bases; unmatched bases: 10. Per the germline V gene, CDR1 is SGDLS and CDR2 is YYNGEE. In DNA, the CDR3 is TGTGCCAGCAGCGCCGGACAGGCGGAGAGGGGCTACACCTTC. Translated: CASSAGQAERGYTF.

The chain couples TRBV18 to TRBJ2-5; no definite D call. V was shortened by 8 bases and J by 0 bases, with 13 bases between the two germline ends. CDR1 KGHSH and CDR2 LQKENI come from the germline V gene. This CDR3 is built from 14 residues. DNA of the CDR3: TGTGCCAGCCCCTCTTACGCTTACCAAGAGACCCAGTACTTC. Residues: CASPSYAYQETQYF.

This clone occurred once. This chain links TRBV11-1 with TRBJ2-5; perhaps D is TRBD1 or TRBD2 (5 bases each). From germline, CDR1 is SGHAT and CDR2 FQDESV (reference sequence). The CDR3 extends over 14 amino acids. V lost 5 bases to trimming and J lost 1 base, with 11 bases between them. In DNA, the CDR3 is TGTGCCAGCAGCCCGAGGGACCTCCAAGAGACCCAGTACTTC. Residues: CASSPRDLQETQYF.

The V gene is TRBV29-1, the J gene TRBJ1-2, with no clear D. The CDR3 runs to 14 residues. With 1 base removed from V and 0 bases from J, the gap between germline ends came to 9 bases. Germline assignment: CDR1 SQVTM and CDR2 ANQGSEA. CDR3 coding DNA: TGCAGCGTTGAAGTTCAGATTGCTAACTATGGCTACACCTTC. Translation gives CSVEVQIANYGYTF.

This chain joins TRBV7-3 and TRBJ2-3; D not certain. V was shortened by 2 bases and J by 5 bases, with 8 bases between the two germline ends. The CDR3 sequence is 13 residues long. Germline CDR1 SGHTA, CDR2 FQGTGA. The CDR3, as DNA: TGTGCCAGCAGCTTAGTGAGGAGAGATACGCAGTATTTT. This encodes CASSLVRRDTQYF.

CDR3 bases: TGTGCCAGCACCCAAAACAGGGGGCAGGGCACCATATATTTT. Translation gives CASTQNRGQGTIYF. The V call is TRBV7-9, the J call TRBJ1-3; TRBD1 matches at 9 bases. In germline, CDR1 is SEHNR, CDR2 FQNEAQ (reference sequence). The J segment lost 9 bases and the V segment lost 7 bases, leaving 10 bases of the junction unmatched. This CDR3 region has 14 residues. Variable domain in full (rest from reference TRBV7-9 and TRBJ1-3): DTGVSQNPRHKITKRGQNVTFRCDPISEHNRLYWYRQTLGQGPEFLTYFQNEAQLEKSRLLSDRFSAERPKGSFSTLEIQRTEQGDSAMYLCASTQNRGQGTIYFGEGSWLTVV.

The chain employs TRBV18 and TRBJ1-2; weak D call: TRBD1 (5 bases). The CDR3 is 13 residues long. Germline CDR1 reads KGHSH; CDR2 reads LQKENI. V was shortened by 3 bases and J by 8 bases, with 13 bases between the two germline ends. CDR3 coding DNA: TGTGCCAGCTCACCGAGGCAGGGAGAGGGCTACACCTTC. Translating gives CASSPRQGEGYTF.

The CDR3 DNA reads as TGTGCCAGCAGCTTAGGAGGGACCGCGGTCGGAGCTTTCTTT. Protein: CASSLGGTAVGAFF. V gene TRBV7-2 combines with J gene TRBJ1-1; a weak D match, TRBD1 (5 bases). Per germline, CDR1 SGHTA and CDR2 FQGNSA. V was clipped by 1 base and J by 10 bases, with 16 bases between them. This CDR3 is 14 amino acids long.

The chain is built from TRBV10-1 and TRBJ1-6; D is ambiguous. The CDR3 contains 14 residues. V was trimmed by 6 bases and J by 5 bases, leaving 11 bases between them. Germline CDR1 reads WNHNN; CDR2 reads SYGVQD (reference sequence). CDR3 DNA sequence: TGCGCCAGCAGCGACCGGGAAAATAATTCACCCCTCCACTTT. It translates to CASSDRENNSPLHF.

Here the CDR3 DNA reads TGTGCCAGCAGCCGCAAAGGGCATCAGGGGCGGGAGCAGCCCCAGCATTTT. Amino acid sequence: CASSRKGHQGREQPQHF. The V call is TRBV11-3, the J call TRBJ1-5; maybe TRBD1 (6 bases). The germline gives CDR1 SGHNT, CDR2 YENEEA. The CDR3 length is 17 residues. V gave up 5 bases and J gave up 7 bases, with 24 bases separating them.